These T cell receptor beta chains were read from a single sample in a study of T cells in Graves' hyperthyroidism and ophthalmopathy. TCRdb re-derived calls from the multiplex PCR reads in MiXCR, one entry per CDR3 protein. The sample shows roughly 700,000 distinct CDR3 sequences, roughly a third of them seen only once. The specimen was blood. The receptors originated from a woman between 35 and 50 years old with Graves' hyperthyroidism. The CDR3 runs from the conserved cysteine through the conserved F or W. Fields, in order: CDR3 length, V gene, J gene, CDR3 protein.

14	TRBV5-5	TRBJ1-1	CASSLEGQHTEAFF
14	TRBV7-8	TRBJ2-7	CASSLGFGGGEQYF
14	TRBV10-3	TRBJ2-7	CAIFSGGPSYEQYF
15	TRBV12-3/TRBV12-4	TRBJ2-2	CASSSVTTGYGELFF
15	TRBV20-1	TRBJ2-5	CSARTTGGLGETQYF
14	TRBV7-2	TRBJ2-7	CASSLVSASREQYF
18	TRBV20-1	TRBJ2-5	CSARDLGLAGGPLETQYF
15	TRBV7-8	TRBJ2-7	CASRDPGTANYEQYF
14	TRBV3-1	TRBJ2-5	CASSQLRGEETQYF
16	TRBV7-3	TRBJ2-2	CASSLFSRANTGELFF
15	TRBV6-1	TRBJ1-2	CASSEYAQGIYGYTF
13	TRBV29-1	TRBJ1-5	CSLGTISNQPQHF
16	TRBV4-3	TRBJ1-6	CASSQDGTGRGSPLHF
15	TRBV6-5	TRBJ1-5	CASSYSKGGGQPQHF
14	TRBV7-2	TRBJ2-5	CASSLTGDQETQYF
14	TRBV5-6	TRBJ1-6	CASSLLTADSPLHF
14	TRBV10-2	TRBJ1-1	CASSVQGGGTEAFF
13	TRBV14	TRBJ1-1	CASSGRTGAEAFF